This entry concerns a single T cell receptor (beta chain). Its specificity is not known. The source of the sample is a study of OX40 agonist ivuxolimab in advanced cancers. The wider study: Enrolled patients in dose escalation had cancers that were hepatocellular carcinoma, melanoma, renal cell or head and neck cancer. Findings and limits, study-wide: Some nonresponders additionally presented with little normalized T-cell clonal expansion.

Patients were excluded for autoimmune disease history or systemic immunosuppression. Sampling times: baseline, cycle 4 day 1, cycle 7 day 1. TCRdb keeps only in-frame clones here, not all; method: immunoSEQ multiplex PCR. The table lists roughly 36,000 clones, about 73% of them singletons. Trimming removed 3 bases at V and 6 bases at J, with 11 bases between. The CDR3 spans 14 residues. Per the germline V gene, CDR1 is MGHDK and CDR2 is SYGVNS. The rearrangement links TRBV25-1 to TRBJ2-2; D may be TRBD1 or TRBD2 (5 bases each). The starting material was CD4+ or CD8+ T cells sorted from blood, obtained in a trial of the OX40 agonist ivuxolimab. The TCR comes from an adult with an advanced solid tumor such as melanoma, head and neck, liver or kidney cancer. CDR3 loop: CASSDSRGAGELFF. CDR3 DNA: TGTGCCAGCAGTGACAGTCGGGGCGCCGGGGAGCTGTTTTTT. Looking up the rest from reference TRBV25-1 and TRBJ2-2 gives the full variable domain: EADIYQTPRYLVIGTGKKITLECSQTMGHDKMYWYQQDPGMELHLIHYSYGVNSTEKGDLSSESTVSRIRTEHFPLTLESARPSHTSQYLCASSDSRGAGELFFGEGSRLTVL.